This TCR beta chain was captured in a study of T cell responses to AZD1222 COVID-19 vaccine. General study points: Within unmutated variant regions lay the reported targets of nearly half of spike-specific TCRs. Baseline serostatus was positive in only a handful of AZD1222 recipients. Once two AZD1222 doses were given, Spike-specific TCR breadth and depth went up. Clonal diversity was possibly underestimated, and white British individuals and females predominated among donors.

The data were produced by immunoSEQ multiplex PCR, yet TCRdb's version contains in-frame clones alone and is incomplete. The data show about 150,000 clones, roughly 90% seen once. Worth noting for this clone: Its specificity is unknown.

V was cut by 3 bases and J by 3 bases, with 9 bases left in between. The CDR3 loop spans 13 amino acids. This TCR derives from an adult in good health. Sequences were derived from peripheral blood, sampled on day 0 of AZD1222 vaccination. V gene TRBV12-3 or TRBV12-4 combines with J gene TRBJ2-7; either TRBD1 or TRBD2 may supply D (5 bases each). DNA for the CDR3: TGTGCCAGCAGTTTGGGGGTGAGCTACGAGCAGTACTTC. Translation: CASSLGVSYEQYF.